These T cell receptor beta chains were read from a single sample in a study of early T cells in non-severe SARS-CoV-2 infection. TCRdb redid the calling of the 5' RACE reads with MiXCR, one entry per CDR3 protein. The sample lists 54,000 or so distinct CDR3 sequences, around 12% occurring once. Sequencing was carried out using whole blood. These receptors were obtained from an adult who was a healthcare worker with PCR-confirmed SARS-CoV-2 infection or an uninfected control (not recorded which). Both conserved end residues are part of each CDR3.

j_call v_call cdr3_aa
TRBJ2-4 TRBV15 CATSQQDIQYF
TRBJ1-1 TRBV11-3 CASSKGRGTEAFF
TRBJ1-1 TRBV27 CASSLSSGQTPGGTEAFF
TRBJ2-7 TRBV5-5 CASSPHGDYEQYF
TRBJ2-4 TRBV7-2 CASSFGNRGDIQYF
TRBJ2-1 TRBV29-1 CSAGRGEVSDEQFF
TRBJ2-2 TRBV20-1 CSAPNTGELFF
TRBJ2-1 TRBV28 CASSVTGTPYNEQFF
TRBJ2-3 TRBV6-5 CASSTPPSVTDTQYF
TRBJ2-7 TRBV5-6 CASSLLGSTNYEQYF
TRBJ2-2 TRBV5-1 CASSLGTTGELFF
TRBJ2-2 TRBV7-9 CASSAKQGVNTGELFF
TRBJ1-2 TRBV7-9 CASSTSPGTGVGYTF
TRBJ1-2 TRBV20-1 CSAPLYGYTF
TRBJ1-1 TRBV2 CASSDRLHTEVFF
TRBJ2-2 TRBV7-3 CASSLLNTGELFF
TRBJ1-3 TRBV29-1 CNLACSGNTIYF
TRBJ2-7 TRBV6-6 CASSLQSGPSSYEQYF
TRBJ2-1 TRBV6-5 CASSRGLAPNEQFF
TRBJ2-7 TRBV5-1 CASSLWGRSSYEQYF
TRBJ1-2 TRBV3-1 CASSQWDLNYGYTF
TRBJ2-5 TRBV7-9 CASSLPMSAQYF
TRBJ1-1 TRBV12-5 CASGLGSVNTEAFF
TRBJ1-1 TRBV18 CASSPPSLQGNTEAFF
TRBJ2-1 TRBV11-3 CASSLVSSGPYNEQFF
TRBJ2-2 TRBV7-9 CASSLADTGSDTGELFF
TRBJ2-5 TRBV20-1 CSASPAAQETQYF
TRBJ1-4 TRBV28 CASAMGGAGEEKLFF
TRBJ2-7 TRBV27 CASSPWGFFYEQYF